One sample yielded the 4 T cell receptor beta chains listed below, sequenced in a study of T-cell reconstitution after alpha-beta-depleted transplantation in children. Unique molecular identifiers featured in how the TCRbeta library was prepared. TCRdb re-derived calls from the PCR reads in MiXCR, one entry per CDR3 protein. The data contain about 360,000 distinct CDR3 sequences, roughly 15% of them singletons. The input for sequencing was PBMCs, taken from the stem cell graft. The receptors were sampled from a human donor who donated a stem cell graft to a child with Fanconi anemia.

Worth noting for this clonotype: This may stem from a read error, because a much larger clone lies one nucleotide away. The CDR3 carries no conserved terminal phenylalanine or tryptophan, so it likely arises from a read error. The chain is built from TRBV5-1 and TRBJ1-1; D gene ambiguous. The CDR3 covers 15 residues. Germline lookup yields CDR1 SGHRS and CDR2 YFSETQ. Trimming stripped 0 bases from V and 7 bases from J, with 16 bases between. The CDR3 loop is CASSLGTTGWDEAFL. CDR3 DNA: TGCGCCAGCAGCTTGGGGACTACCGGATGGGATGAAGCTTTCTTA.

The chain combines TRBV11-1 with TRBJ1-1; D is undetermined. Per the germline V gene, CDR1 is SGHAT and CDR2 is FQDESV (reference sequence). The V end was cut by 8 bases, the J end by 0 bases, with 10 bases between. The CDR3 is 13 amino acids. CDR3 region: CASYLGMNTEAFF. CDR3 bases: TGTGCCAGCTACCTCGGGATGAACACTGAAGCTTTCTTT. The full variable domain, its missing parts supplied by reference TRBV11-1 and TRBJ1-1, is EAEVAQSPRYKITEKSQAVAFWCDPISGHATLYWYRQILGQGPELLVQFQDESVVDDSQLPKDRFSAERLKGVDSTLKIQPAELGDSAMYLCASYLGMNTEAFFGQGTRLTVV.

The rearrangement joins TRBV29-1 to TRBJ1-2; 7 bases fit TRBD1. Per germline, CDR1 SQVTM and CDR2 ANQGSEA. The V segment lost 7 bases and the J segment 4 bases; nucleotides outside the gene matches: 6. The CDR3 consists of 12 residues. The CDR3 loop is CSAGQAAYGYTF. As DNA, the CDR3 is TGCAGCGCAGGACAGGCGGCCTATGGCTACACCTTC.

The chain joins TRBV10-3 to TRBJ2-5, with D perhaps TRBD1 (5 bases). Per germline, CDR1 ENHRY and CDR2 SYGVKD. V dropped 2 bases and J dropped 2 bases, with 9 bases sitting between them. The CDR3 covers 14 residues. The CDR3 DNA sequence: TGTGCCATCAGTGAGACCAGGGTACAAGAGACCCAGTACTTC. Protein product: CAISETRVQETQYF.